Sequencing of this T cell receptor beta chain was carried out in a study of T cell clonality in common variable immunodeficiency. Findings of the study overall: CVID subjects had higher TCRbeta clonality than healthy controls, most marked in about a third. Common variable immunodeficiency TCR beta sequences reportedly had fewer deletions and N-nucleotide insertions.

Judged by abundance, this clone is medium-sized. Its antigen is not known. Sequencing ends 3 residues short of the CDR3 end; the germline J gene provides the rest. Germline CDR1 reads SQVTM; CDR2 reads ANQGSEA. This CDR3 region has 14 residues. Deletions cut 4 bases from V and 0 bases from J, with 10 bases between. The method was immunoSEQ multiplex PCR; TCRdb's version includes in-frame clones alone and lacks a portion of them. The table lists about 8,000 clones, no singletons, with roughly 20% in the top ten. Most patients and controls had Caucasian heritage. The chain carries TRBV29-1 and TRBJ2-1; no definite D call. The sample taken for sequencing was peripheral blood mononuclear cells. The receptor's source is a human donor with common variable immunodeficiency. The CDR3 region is CSVVSVSSYNEQFF. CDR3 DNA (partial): TGCAGCGTTGTATCAGTCAGCTCCTACAATGAG.